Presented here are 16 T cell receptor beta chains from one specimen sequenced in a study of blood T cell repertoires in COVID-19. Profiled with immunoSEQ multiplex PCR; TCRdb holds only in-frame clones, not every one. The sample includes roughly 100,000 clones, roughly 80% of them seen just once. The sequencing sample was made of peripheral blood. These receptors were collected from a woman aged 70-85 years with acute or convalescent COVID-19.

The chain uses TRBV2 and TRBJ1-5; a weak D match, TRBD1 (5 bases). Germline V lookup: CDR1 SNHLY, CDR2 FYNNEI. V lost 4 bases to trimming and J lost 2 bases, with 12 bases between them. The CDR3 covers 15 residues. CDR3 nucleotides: TGTGCCAGCAGTGGCCAGGGAATGCGCAATCAGCCCCAGCATTTT. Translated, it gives CASSGQGMRNQPQHF.

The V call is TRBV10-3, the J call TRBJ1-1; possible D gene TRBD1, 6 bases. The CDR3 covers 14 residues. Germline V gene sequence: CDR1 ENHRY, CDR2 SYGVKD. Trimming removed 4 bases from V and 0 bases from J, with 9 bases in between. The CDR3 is CAISGGQLNTEAFF. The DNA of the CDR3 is TGTGCCATCAGTGGCGGACAGCTGAACACTGAAGCTTTCTTT.

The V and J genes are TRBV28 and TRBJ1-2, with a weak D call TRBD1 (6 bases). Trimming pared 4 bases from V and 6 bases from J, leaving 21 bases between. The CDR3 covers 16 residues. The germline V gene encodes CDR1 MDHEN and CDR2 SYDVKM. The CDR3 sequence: CASSSPATGFRNGYTF. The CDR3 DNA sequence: TGTGCCAGCAGTTCCCCCGCCACAGGGTTCAGAAATGGCTACACCTTC.

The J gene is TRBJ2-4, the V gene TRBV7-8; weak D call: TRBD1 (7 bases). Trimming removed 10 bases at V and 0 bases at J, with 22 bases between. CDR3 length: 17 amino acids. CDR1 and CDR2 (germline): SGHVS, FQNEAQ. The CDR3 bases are TGTGCCACCGCGGCGTCGCAGGGGGGCATAGCCAAAAACATTCAGTACTTC. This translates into CATAASQGGIAKNIQYF.

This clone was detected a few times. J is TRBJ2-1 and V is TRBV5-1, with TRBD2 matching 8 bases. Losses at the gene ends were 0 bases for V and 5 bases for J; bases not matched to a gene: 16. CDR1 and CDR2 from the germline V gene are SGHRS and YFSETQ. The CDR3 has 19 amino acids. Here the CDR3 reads CASSLAPGGGGLKDNEQFF. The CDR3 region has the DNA TGCGCCAGCAGCTTGGCCCCGGGCGGCGGGGGGCTTAAGGACAATGAGCAGTTCTTC.

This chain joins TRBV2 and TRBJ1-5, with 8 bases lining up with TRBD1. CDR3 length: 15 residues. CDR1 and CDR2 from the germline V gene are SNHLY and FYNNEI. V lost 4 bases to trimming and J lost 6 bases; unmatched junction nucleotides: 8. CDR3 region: CASSAQQGAGQPQHF. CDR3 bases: TGTGCCAGCAGTGCCCAGCAGGGGGCTGGTCAGCCCCAGCATTTT.

The chain's CDR3 is CASSYARQETQYF. The CDR3 DNA reads TGTGCCAGCAGTTACGCTAGGCAAGAGACCCAGTACTTC. V usage is TRBV6-5 and J usage is TRBJ2-5; D is ambiguous. The ends were cut back, 2 bases at V and 2 bases at J, with 6 bases in the middle. Germline V gene data show CDR1 as MNHEY and CDR2 as SVGAGI. This CDR3 comprises 13 residues.

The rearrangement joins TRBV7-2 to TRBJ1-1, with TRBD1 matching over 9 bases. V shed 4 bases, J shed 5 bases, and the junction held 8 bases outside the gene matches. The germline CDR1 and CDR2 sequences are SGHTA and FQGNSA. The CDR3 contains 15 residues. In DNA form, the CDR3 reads TGTGCCAGCAGCTCAGCCGGGACAGGGAGAACTGAAGCTTTCTTT. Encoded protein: CASSSAGTGRTEAFF.

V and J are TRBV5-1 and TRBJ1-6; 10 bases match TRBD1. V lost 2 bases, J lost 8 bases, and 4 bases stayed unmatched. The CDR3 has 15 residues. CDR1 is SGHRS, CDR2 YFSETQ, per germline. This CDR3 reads CASSFRDRGDSPLHF. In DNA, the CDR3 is TGCGCCAGCAGCTTCCGGGACAGGGGCGATTCACCCCTCCACTTT. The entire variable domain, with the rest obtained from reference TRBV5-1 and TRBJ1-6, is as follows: KAGVTQTPRYLIKTRGQQVTLSCSPISGHRSVSWYQQTPGQGLQFLFEYFSETQRNKGNFPGRFSGRQFSNSRSEMNVSTLELGDSALYLCASSFRDRGDSPLHFGNGTRLTVT.

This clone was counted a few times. DNA for the CDR3: TGTGCCAGCAGCCAAGCAGGGGACTACTACGAGCAGTACTTC. It is translated as CASSQAGDYYEQYF. This chain joins TRBV3-1 (or the pseudogene TRBV3-2) and TRBJ2-7; possible D gene TRBD2, 7 bases. Germline V gives CDR1 LGHDT, CDR2 YNNKEL (reference sequence). The CDR3 loop spans 14 amino acids. V lost 1 base to trimming and J lost 3 bases, with 10 bases between them.

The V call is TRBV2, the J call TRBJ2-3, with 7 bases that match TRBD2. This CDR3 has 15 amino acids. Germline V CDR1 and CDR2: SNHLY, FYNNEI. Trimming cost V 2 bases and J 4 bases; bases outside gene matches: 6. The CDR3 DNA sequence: TGTGCCAGCAGTGAAAGCGGGACTGAGTCAGATACGCAGTATTTT. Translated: CASSESGTESDTQYF.

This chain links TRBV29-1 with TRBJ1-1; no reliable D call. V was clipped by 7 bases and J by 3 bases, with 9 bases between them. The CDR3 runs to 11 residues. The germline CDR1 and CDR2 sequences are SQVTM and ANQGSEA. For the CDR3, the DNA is TGCAGCGCACTTCGGGACACTGAAGCTTTCTTT. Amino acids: CSALRDTEAFF.

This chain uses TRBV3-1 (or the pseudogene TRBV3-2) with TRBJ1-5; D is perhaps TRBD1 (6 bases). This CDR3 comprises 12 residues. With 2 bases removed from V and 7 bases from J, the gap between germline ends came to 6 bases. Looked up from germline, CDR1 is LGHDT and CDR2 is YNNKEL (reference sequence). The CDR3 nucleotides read TGTGCCAGCAGCCAACAGGGGCAGCCCCAGCATTTT. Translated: CASSQQGQPQHF.

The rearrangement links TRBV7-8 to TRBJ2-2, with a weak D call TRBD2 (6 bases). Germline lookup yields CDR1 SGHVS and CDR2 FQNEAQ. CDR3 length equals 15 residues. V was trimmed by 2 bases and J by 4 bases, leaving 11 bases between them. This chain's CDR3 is CASSLRGIPTGELFF. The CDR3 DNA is TGTGCCAGCAGCTTACGGGGGATCCCCACCGGGGAGCTGTTTTTT.

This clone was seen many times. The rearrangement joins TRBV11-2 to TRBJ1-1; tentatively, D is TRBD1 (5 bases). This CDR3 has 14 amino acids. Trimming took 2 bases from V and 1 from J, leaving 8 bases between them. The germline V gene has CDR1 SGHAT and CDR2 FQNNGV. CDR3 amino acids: CASSLTGGNTEAFF. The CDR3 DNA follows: TGTGCCAGCAGCTTAACAGGCGGGAACACTGAAGCTTTCTTT. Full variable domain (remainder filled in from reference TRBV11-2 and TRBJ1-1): EAGVAQSPRYKIIEKRQSVAFWCNPISGHATLYWYQQILGQGPKLLIQFQNNGVVDDSQLPKDRFSAERLKGVDSTLKIQPAKLEDSAVYLCASSLTGGNTEAFFGQGTRLTVV.

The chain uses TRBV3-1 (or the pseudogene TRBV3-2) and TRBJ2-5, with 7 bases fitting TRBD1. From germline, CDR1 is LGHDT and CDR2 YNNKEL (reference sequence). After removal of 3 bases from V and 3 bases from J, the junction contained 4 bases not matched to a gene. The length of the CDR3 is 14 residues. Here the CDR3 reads CASSHRQGEETQYF. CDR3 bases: TGTGCCAGCAGCCACCGACAGGGTGAAGAGACCCAGTACTTC.